This T cell receptor beta chain was recovered during a study of CD8 T cells in Susac syndrome. A quantity of roughly 0.5 to 1 ug RNA underwent reverse transcription using random hexamers. TCRdb used MiXCR to reprocess the immunoSEQ multiplex PCR reads, holding one entry per CDR3 protein. The table shows around 200,000 distinct CDR3 sequences, with approximately 94% occurring only once. The CDR3 has 13 amino acids. Germline assignment: CDR1 DFQATT and CDR2 SNEGSKA (reference sequence). V lost 6 bases and J lost 5; bases outside the gene matches: 6. The sample consisted of CD4+ T cells from PBMCs. This TCR was recovered from a human donor with multiple sclerosis. This sequence joins TRBV20-1 and TRBJ1-1; 10 positions match TRBD1. The CDR3 coding sequence is TGCAGTGCGAGACAGGGGGCGAGGACTGAAGCTTTCTTT. Translated: CSARQGARTEAFF.